The clone carrying this T cell receptor (beta chain) was seen once. Participants were aged about 18 to 89 years from roughly 25 US areas. Recovered status in Cohort 3 required two negative PCRs, clearance, or symptom resolution. The data were taken from a study of blood T cell repertoires in COVID-19. Overall study: Sample material is recorded as cDNA or gDNA derived from T cells, B-cell-depleted T cells, or PBMCs.

Assay: immunoSEQ multiplex PCR; the TCRdb copy retains only in-frame clones and omits some. The data hold hundreds of thousands of clones, with approximately 81% observed a single time. This receptor was obtained from a woman in her forties or fifties who had recovered from COVID-19. Material: PBMCs or T cells enriched from blood (not recorded which).

The CDR3 reads CASSKGTGDNSPLHF. The CDR3 DNA is TGCGCCAGCAGCAAAGGGACAGGGGATAATTCACCCCTCCACTTT. The chain links TRBV10-1 to TRBJ1-6, with TRBD1 identical over 10 bases. Per the germline V gene, CDR1 is WNHNN and CDR2 is SYGVQD (reference sequence). This CDR3 comprises 15 residues. Trimming cost V 6 bases and J 5 bases; bases outside gene matches: 4.